The 23 T cell receptor beta chains below all came from one sample that was sequenced in a study of T cell responses to AZD1222 COVID-19 vaccine (dated by TCRdb to the early 2020s). The method behind the library was the immunoSEQ multiplex PCR assay. Imported from immuneACCESS, the table was reduced by TCRdb to in-frame sequences with V and J called. These copies leave out some clones; in studies compared against another copy, an unresolved V gene accounts for under half, and the cause of the remainder is not known. This sample is represented by about 160,000 clones; about 91% of them were singletons. Jointly, the top ten make up less than 5.5% of the sample. The time point label, read with the paper, signifies: baseline before first vaccination. The source was peripheral blood, collected on day 0 of AZD1222 vaccination. Every receptor here comes from an adult in good health.

The chain uses TRBV5-1 and TRBJ2-2; D unresolved. Trimming pared 3 bases from V and 7 bases from J, leaving 13 bases between. The CDR3 extends over 14 amino acids. The V gene's germline CDR1 is SGHRS and CDR2 YFSETQ. The CDR3 coding sequence is TGCGCCAGCAGCTGGGTGCTAGGGAACGGGGAGCTGTTTTTT. It encodes CASSWVLGNGELFF. The full variable domain, its missing parts supplied by reference TRBV5-1 and TRBJ2-2, is KAGVTQTPRYLIKTRGQQVTLSCSPISGHRSVSWYQQTPGQGLQFLFEYFSETQRNKGNFPGRFSGRQFSNSRSEMNVSTLELGDSALYLCASSWVLGNGELFFGEGSRLTVL.

The V call is TRBV2, the J call TRBJ2-5, with D tentatively TRBD1 (5 bases). Trimming cost V 3 bases and J 0 bases, with 5 bases left between them. CDR1 is SNHLY, CDR2 FYNNEI, per germline. This CDR3 spans 13 amino acids. The CDR3 protein is CASSEDNQETQYF. The CDR3, as DNA: TGTGCCAGCAGTGAGGACAACCAAGAGACCCAGTACTTC.

The gene calls are TRBV5-1 and TRBJ2-1; perhaps D is TRBD1 or TRBD2 (6 bases each). This CDR3 has 15 amino acids. V gave up 0 bases and J gave up 7 bases, with 14 bases separating them. Germline CDR1 is SGHRS and CDR2 is YFSETQ. The CDR3 sequence is CASSLGGARRNEQFF. The CDR3, as DNA: TGCGCCAGCAGCTTGGGGGGGGCGCGGAGGAATGAGCAGTTCTTC.

The chain couples TRBV18 to TRBJ2-7, with a possible D match to TRBD1 (6 bases). Trimming pared 2 bases from V and 1 base from J, leaving 15 bases between. The CDR3 runs to 16 residues. Germline assignment: CDR1 KGHSH and CDR2 LQKENI. CDR3 sequence reads: CASSPYKDSGSYEQYF. As DNA, the CDR3 is TGTGCCAGCTCACCATATAAGGACAGTGGTTCCTACGAGCAGTACTTC.

This clone has a handful of counts. The gene calls are TRBV7-8 and TRBJ2-1; D perhaps matches TRBD1 (5 bases). The germline V and J ends were trimmed by 0 bases and 0 bases, with 9 bases remaining between them. The CDR3 has 16 residues. The germline V gene encodes CDR1 SGHVS and CDR2 FQNEAQ. The CDR3 coding sequence is TGTGCCAGCAGCTTAGCCAGGGTCGGCTCCTACAATGAGCAGTTCTTC. Translation: CASSLARVGSYNEQFF.

This clone is a singleton in its sample. V gene TRBV28 combines with J gene TRBJ2-1; 8 bases are a match to TRBD2. The J segment lost 10 bases and the V segment lost 7 bases, leaving 9 bases of the junction unmatched. The CDR3 loop spans 13 amino acids. Germline loops: CDR1 MDHEN, CDR2 SYDVKM. The CDR3 DNA reads as TGTGCCAGCATTACTAGCGGCCAAGGAGAGCAGTTCTTC. The encoded protein is CASITSGQGEQFF.

This chain joins TRBV18 and TRBJ2-1, with 10 bases matching TRBD2. Germline values: CDR1 KGHSH, CDR2 LQKENI. J gave up 7 bases and V 0 bases, and 6 bases lay outside the gene matches. This CDR3 is built from 16 residues. CDR3 sequence (DNA): TGTGCCAGCTCACCACCGCAATTAGCGGGGGGTAATGAGCAGTTCTTC. Protein product: CASSPPQLAGGNEQFF.

This clone was seen only once. The rearrangement uses TRBV9 and TRBJ2-5, with D perhaps being TRBD1 or TRBD2 (5 bases each). Trimming removed 0 bases from V and 4 bases from J, with 13 bases in between. Germline loops: CDR1 SGDLS, CDR2 YYNGEE. This CDR3 has 15 amino acids. CDR3 coding DNA: TGTGCCAGCAGCGTAGCTGAGGGACGGATAGAGACCCAGTACTTC. The encoded protein is CASSVAEGRIETQYF.

The rearrangement uses TRBV19 and TRBJ1-1; the match to TRBD1 covers 11 bases. The CDR3 totals 14 residues. Trimming removed 7 bases from V and 5 bases from J; junction bases left unmatched: 6. CDR1 is LNHDA, CDR2 SQIVND, per germline (reference sequence). The DNA for the CDR3 is TGTGCCAGTAAACTCCGGGACAGGGGGACTGAAGCTTTCTTT. The encoded protein is CASKLRDRGTEAFF. The full variable domain, completed using reference TRBV19 and TRBJ1-1, is DGGITQSPKYLFRKEGQNVTLSCEQNLNHDAMYWYRQDPGQGLRLIYYSQIVNDFQKGDIAEGYSVSREKKESFPLTVTSAQKNPTAFYLCASKLRDRGTEAFFGQGTRLTVV.

This clone was observed a few times. The chain employs TRBV5-1 and TRBJ1-3, with a weak D call TRBD1 (6 bases). The ends were cut back, 0 bases at V and 4 bases at J, with 14 bases in the middle. Germline V gives CDR1 SGHRS, CDR2 YFSETQ. This CDR3 has 16 residues. The CDR3 protein is CASSLVPTGSGNTIYF. CDR3 in DNA: TGCGCCAGCAGCTTGGTCCCCACAGGGTCCGGAAACACCATATATTTT.

The genes are TRBV18 and TRBJ2-7; weak D call: TRBD2 (6 bases). There are 14 residues in the CDR3. Per the germline V gene, CDR1 is KGHSH and CDR2 is LQKENI. Trimming stripped 3 bases from V and 2 bases from J, with 11 bases between. CDR3 DNA: TGTGCCAGCTCACCTGGCGGGGAGGCCTACGAGCAGTACTTC. Translation gives CASSPGGEAYEQYF.

The chain is built from TRBV12-5 and TRBJ2-3; D is perhaps TRBD2 (6 bases). The length of the CDR3 is 15 residues. V lost 5 bases and J lost 1, with 13 bases in between. CDR1 LGHNT and CDR2 FRNRAP come from the germline V gene. Here the CDR3 reads CASGPGGFGTDTQYF. CDR3 coding DNA: TGTGCTAGTGGTCCCGGGGGTTTCGGCACAGATACGCAGTATTTT.

This chain joins TRBV12-3 or TRBV12-4 and TRBJ1-1; D not resolved. This CDR3 region has 11 residues. Trimming cost V 6 bases and J 7 bases, with 9 bases left between them. The DNA of the CDR3 is TGTGCCAGCAGCCGTACAGATGAAGCTTTCTTT. Its translation: CASSRTDEAFF.

With respect to this clone: The sample carries other DNA sequences with the same CDR3. This chain links TRBV18 with TRBJ1-3; D gene uncertain. This CDR3 contains 14 residues. Germline V CDR1 and CDR2: KGHSH, LQKENI. Trimming cost V 3 bases and J 0 bases, with 6 bases left between them. The CDR3 coding sequence is TGTGCCAGCTCACCCGACCGCTCTGGAAACACCATATATTTT. It specifies CASSPDRSGNTIYF.

This chain uses TRBV18 with TRBJ1-5; 7 bases map to TRBD1. This CDR3 comprises 17 residues. Germline V gives CDR1 KGHSH, CDR2 LQKENI. V lost 3 bases and J lost 6; bases outside the gene matches: 14. The CDR3 protein is CASSPNRGGGRSQPQHF. The CDR3, as DNA: TGTGCCAGCTCACCCAACAGGGGAGGGGGCAGAAGTCAGCCCCAGCATTTT.

The chain combines TRBV10-3 with TRBJ2-1; no reliable D call. The CDR3 extends over 13 amino acids. Per germline, CDR1 ENHRY and CDR2 SYGVKD. The V end lost 5 bases, the J end lost 7 bases, and 12 bases lay between the germline ends. The CDR3 is CAISLSPGNEQFF. The DNA for the CDR3 is TGTGCCATCAGTCTCTCCCCTGGGAATGAGCAGTTCTTC.

This sequence joins TRBV6-5 and TRBJ2-3; TRBD1 is a possible D gene (5 bases). Trimming took 5 bases from V and 5 from J, leaving 11 bases between them. The CDR3 length is 13 residues. CDR1 is MNHEY, CDR2 SVGAGI, per germline. The CDR3 protein is CASSTRAGDTQYF. CDR3 nucleotides: TGTGCCAGCAGTACCAGGGCAGGAGATACGCAGTATTTT.

The chain recombines TRBV6-5 with TRBJ2-3; 9 bases fit TRBD2. CDR1 is MNHEY and CDR2 is SVGAGI in the germline V gene. This CDR3 is built from 16 residues. V gave up 2 bases and J gave up 0 bases; unmatched junction bases: 3. CDR3 region: CASSYHGLASTDTQYF. In DNA form, the CDR3 reads TGTGCCAGCAGTTACCACGGACTAGCGAGCACAGATACGCAGTATTTT.

This chain connects TRBV28 to TRBJ2-1, with TRBD2 identical over 7 bases. The CDR3 sequence is 15 residues long. Germline assignment: CDR1 MDHEN and CDR2 SYDVKM. V shed 5 bases, J shed 1 base, and the junction held 5 bases outside the gene matches. Here the CDR3 DNA reads TGTGCCAGCAGTGTAAAGCGGGGATCCTACAATGAGCAGTTCTTC. It is translated as CASSVKRGSYNEQFF. The full variable domain, in which reference TRBV28 and TRBJ2-1 provide the parts outside the CDR3, is DVKVTQSSRYLVKRTGEKVFLECVQDMDHENMFWYRQDPGLGLRLIYFSYDVKMKEKGDIPEGYSVSREKKERFSLILESASTNQTSMYLCASSVKRGSYNEQFFGPGTRLTVL.

The V gene is TRBV5-8, the J gene TRBJ2-5, with 13 nucleotides matching TRBD2. The V and J ends lost 4 bases and 1 base, in that order; junction bases with no gene match: 4. Germline CDR1 SGHTS, CDR2 YDEGEE. The CDR3 has 16 amino acids. Here the CDR3 reads CASSRGLAGVQETQYF. The CDR3 DNA is TGTGCCAGCAGCCGCGGACTAGCGGGAGTCCAAGAGACCCAGTACTTC. The variable domain in full, completed from reference TRBV5-8 and TRBJ2-5, reads EAGVTQSPTHLIKTRGQQATLRCSPISGHTSVYWYQQALGLGLQFLLWYDEGEERNRGNFPPRFSGRQFPNYSSELNVNALELEDSALYLCASSRGLAGVQETQYFGPGTRLLVL.

The chain carries TRBV19 and TRBJ1-2, with TRBD1 matching over 9 bases. The germline gives CDR1 LNHDA, CDR2 SQIVND (reference sequence). V lost 3 bases, J lost 2 bases, and 10 bases stayed unmatched. The CDR3 runs to 17 residues. CDR3 bases: TGTGCCAGTAGTATGGTTGTGAACAGGGGGCGGAACTATGGCTACACCTTC. Protein product: CASSMVVNRGRNYGYTF.

This rearrangement joins TRBV18 to TRBJ1-3; D is unresolved. The V and J ends lost 6 bases and 2 bases respectively, with 11 bases between them. The germline V gene encodes CDR1 KGHSH and CDR2 LQKENI. The CDR3 totals 14 residues. CDR3 loop: CASSPDGTGNTIYF. In nucleotides, the CDR3 is TGTGCCAGCTCCCCCGATGGGACTGGAAACACCATATATTTT. The full variable domain, its missing parts supplied by reference TRBV18 and TRBJ1-3, is NAGVMQNPRHLVRRRGQEARLRCSPMKGHSHVYWYRQLPEEGLKFMVYLQKENIIDESGMPKERFSAEFPKEGPSILRIQQVVRGDSAAYFCASSPDGTGNTIYFGEGSWLTVV.

The J gene is TRBJ1-4, the V gene TRBV5-1; possibly TRBD1 for D (5 bases). Per germline, CDR1 SGHRS and CDR2 YFSETQ. Trimming cost V 0 bases and J 8 bases, with 11 bases left between them. CDR3 length: 14 amino acids. CDR3 region: CASSLGSGYEKLFF. The CDR3 DNA follows: TGCGCCAGCAGCTTGGGGTCAGGGTACGAAAAACTGTTTTTT.